This TCR beta chain is from a study of spatial heterogeneity in lung cancer. Time point reported: sample taken at primary tumor resection. From tumor, nontumor lung or frozen PBMC, whole RNA was taken unsorted for sequencing. Donation came from 70 or so patients with untreated early-stage non-small cell lung cancer. TCRdb reprocessed the 5' RACE reads with MiXCR, giving one entry per CDR3 protein. The sample consists of roughly 82,000 distinct CDR3 sequences, around 12% of them appearing once. V gave up 6 bases and J gave up 4 bases; unmatched junction bases: 9. Germline CDR1 and CDR2: MNHEY and SVGAGI. This CDR3 has 15 residues.

Source: PBMCs, taken at surgery. The chain uses TRBV6-5 and TRBJ1-1, with TRBD1 matching 9 bases. This clonotype was sampled from a male donor with early-stage non-small cell lung cancer. The CDR3 sequence: CASSPSLDRGTEAFF. The CDR3 nucleotides read TGTGCCAGCAGCCCGAGCCTGGACAGGGGCACTGAAGCTTTCTTT.